This T cell receptor (beta chain) derives from a study of beta chain features in type 1 diabetes. General observations from the study: There were fewer insertions and more deletions at the VDJ junctions of type 1 diabetes patients. Shortening of TCRB CDR3s, moderate but significant, appeared in all four CD4+ subsets of Type 1 diabetes patients. Compared with healthy donors, patients appeared to share more similar naive, central memory and regulatory TCRB repertoires.

The authors took one heparinised blood draw, averaging about 110 mL, from each donor. This clone turned up a few times. Its matching antigen is unknown. Of the isolated RNA, all was reverse transcribed, and so the sequenced material was expressed TCRB transcripts. Here immunoSEQ multiplex PCR was the method, and the copy in TCRdb shows in-frame clones only, minus some. The sample holds about 900,000 clones; about 17% are singletons and the top ten take about 0.025%. V shed 5 bases, J shed 1 base, and the junction held 7 bases outside the gene matches. From germline, CDR1 is LNHDA and CDR2 SQIVND (reference sequence). CDR3 length: 15 amino acids.

The TCR comes from a woman aged 18-29 years in good health. The sequencing input was naive CD4+ T cells from blood. The rearrangement links TRBV19 to TRBJ2-5; TRBD1 aligns across 7 bases. The CDR3 DNA is TGTGCCAGTAGTCCGTTTCGGACAGGCCAAGAGACCCAGTACTTC. It translates to CASSPFRTGQETQYF.